The T cell receptor beta chain under discussion was sequenced for a study of PD-1 blockade in classical Hodgkin lymphoma (dated by TCRdb to the early 2020s). Regarding the research as a whole: Nivolumab dosing was 3 mg/kg intravenously every 2 weeks, continuing until either disease progression or unacceptable toxicity. The study used TCR beta sequencing and CyTOF to define a peripheral blood immune signature of response to PD-1 blockade in classical Hodgkin lymphoma. Study-level results and caveats: Baseline TCR diversity was reported to be lower in newly diagnosed patients than in healthy donors, and even lower in relapsed/refractory patients. Patients starting nivolumab less than 1 year after ASCT had lower diversity and were excluded from later analyses to avoid confounding by immune reconstitution. Trial patients with a complete response had baseline diversity similar to that of newly diagnosed patients, while partial responders and progressors had significantly lower diversity. Only a single clinical trial cohort was studied, and what caused the repertoire differences, possibly disease activity or prior therapy, remained undefined. A significant rise by C4D1 was seen in CD4+ but not CD8+ TCR diversity (p=0.0027 vs p=0.16), with the rise being most apparent in complete responders (p=0.02).

The meaning of the sample's time point label: cycle 4 day 1 (C4D1), after five to seven weeks of nivolumab. All trial patients had relapsed after autologous stem cell transplantation, with cohorts A, B and C differing in prior brentuximab vedotin exposure. A total of fewer than 70 patients with relapsed/refractory classical Hodgkin lymphoma made up the trial cohort, and each patient's best overall response was complete response, partial response or progressive disease. Trial patients were treated with single-agent nivolumab in the multi-cohort phase II CheckMate 205 trial. An independent review committee assessed best overall response using the 2007 International Working Group response criteria. Trial PBMCs were collected immediately before nivolumab initiation (C1D1) and during therapy at cycle 2 day 1 and cycle 4 day 1. Peripheral blood was collected in 8 mL Vacutainer Cell Preparation Tubes, from which PBMCs were isolated by centrifugation and then cryopreserved.

CDR1 and CDR2 (SQVTM, ANQGSEA) derive from the germline V gene. Measured from the cysteine to the phenylalanine, the CDR3 is 13 residues long. This entry keeps only the CDR3 DNA: 39 bases, framed from base 1. The junction shows trimming of 4 bases on V and 4 bases on J, plus 13 bases between the germline ends. The Qiagen DNeasy kit was used to extract genomic DNA both from unsorted PBMCs and from the negatively selected CD4+ and CD8+ fractions. Using primers that anneal to V and J segments, immunoSEQ multiplex PCR amplified the TCR beta CDR3 regions. Amplification bias was minimized using a synthetic immune receptor repertoire, and residual bias was removed computationally after sequencing. Per the source publication's procedure: Repertoire diversity was quantified as the Shannon entropy index using custom Python scripts. Unsorted, CD4+ and CD8+ repertoires were analyzed separately, except in combined analyses where CD4+ and CD8+ sequences were merged in silico. A clone counted as expanded when the clone's frequency after treatment rose at least 2-fold relative to C1D1, and clones undetected at baseline were given a pseudocount of 0.5. Singleton clones were defined as clones with 0 or 1 copy at C1D1, and non-singleton clones were defined as clones with 2 or more copies. Clones expanded in unsorted samples were assigned a CD4+, CD8+ or unknown annotation through matching of protein sequences in sorted samples from the same patient. Wilcoxon tests on paired samples were used to test diversity changes from C1D1 to C4D1. Entries here come from immuneACCESS through TCRdb and include only in-frame sequences with V and J called. Some clones fail to appear in such tables; in the studies checked, an unresolved V gene covers under half of the shortfall, and the cause of the remainder is unknown. That table supplies the V and J calls and clone size; D and trimming were determined from the DNA. This sample has about 44,000 clones in its table, and 66% of those were observed once. The top ten clones comprise approximately 3% of the sample.

As regards this clone: The antigen it binds to is not known. No much larger clone exists at a distance of one base, and base qualities are not known.

The clonotype was recovered from a human donor with classical Hodgkin lymphoma. The chain links TRBV29-1 with TRBJ2-5; TRBD1 could be the D gene, as 5 bases match. The starting material was peripheral blood mononuclear cells (PBMCs), obtained before the fourth cycle of nivolumab. The CDR3 has the sequence CSVGQGTGETQYF. The sequence in DNA is TGCAGCGTTGGTCAGGGTACTGGAGAGACCCAGTACTTC.